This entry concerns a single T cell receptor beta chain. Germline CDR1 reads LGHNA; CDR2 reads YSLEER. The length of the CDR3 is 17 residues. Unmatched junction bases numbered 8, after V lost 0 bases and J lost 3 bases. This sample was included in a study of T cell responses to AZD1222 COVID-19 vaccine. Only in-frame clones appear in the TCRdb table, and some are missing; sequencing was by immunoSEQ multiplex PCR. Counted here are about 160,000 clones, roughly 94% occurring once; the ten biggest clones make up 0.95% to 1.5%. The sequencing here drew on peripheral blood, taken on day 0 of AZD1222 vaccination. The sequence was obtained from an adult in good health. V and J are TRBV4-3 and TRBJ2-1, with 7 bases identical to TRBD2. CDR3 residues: CASSQDYGPSGYNEQFF. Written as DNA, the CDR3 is TGCGCCAGCAGCCAAGATTATGGTCCTAGCGGCTACAATGAGCAGTTCTTC.